The 17 T cell receptor beta chains listed next were all sequenced from one sample in a study of cytotoxic CD8 clonotypes in ibrutinib-treated CLL. Produced via immunoSEQ multiplex PCR; TCRdb's table is partial and in-frame only. The table records more than 30,000 clones, more than 65% of them present only once. Material: PBMCs, obtained before ibrutinib treatment. These receptors were taken from a human donor with chronic lymphocytic leukemia.

The gene calls are TRBV11-1 and TRBJ1-2, with D possibly being TRBD1 (5 bases). The ends were cut back, 2 bases at V and 3 bases at J, with 13 bases in the middle. Germline V gives CDR1 SGHAT, CDR2 FQDESV (reference sequence). CDR3 size: 15 residues. The CDR3 spells CASSLMVRGDYGYTF. DNA for the CDR3: TGTGCCAGCAGCTTAATGGTGCGGGGCGACTATGGCTACACCTTC. The full variable domain, its missing parts supplied by reference TRBV11-1 and TRBJ1-2, is EAEVAQSPRYKITEKSQAVAFWCDPISGHATLYWYRQILGQGPELLVQFQDESVVDDSQLPKDRFSAERLKGVDSTLKIQPAELGDSAMYLCASSLMVRGDYGYTFGSGTRLTVV.

This clone was recorded a few times. The chain has TRBV4-2 and TRBJ1-2, with D unresolved. CDR1 is LGHNA and CDR2 is YNFKEQ in the germline V gene. V dropped 1 base and J dropped 8 bases, with 8 bases sitting between them. The CDR3 spans 12 residues. The CDR3 DNA follows: TGTGCCAGCAGCCAAGGCGTCTCAGGCTACACCTTC. Its protein product is CASSQGVSGYTF.

The chain links TRBV13 to TRBJ2-1, with 7 bases matching TRBD2. With 1 base clipped from V and 5 bases from J, the junction kept 8 bases outside the gene matches. The CDR3 spans 16 residues. Germline lookup yields CDR1 PRHDT and CDR2 FYEKMQ (reference sequence). CDR3 DNA sequence: TGTGCCAGCAGCTTAGTTCTAGCGGAAAATAACAATGAGCAGTTCTTC. This codes for CASSLVLAENNNEQFF.

V and J are TRBV5-1 and TRBJ2-1, with 9 bases identical to TRBD2. Germline CDR1 reads SGHRS; CDR2 reads YFSETQ. The CDR3 is 15 amino acids. Trimming at V came to 5 bases and at J to 2 bases, leaving 5 bases not matched to a gene. CDR3 protein: CASSGGLATYNEQFF. The CDR3, as DNA: TGCGCCAGCAGTGGAGGACTAGCGACCTACAATGAGCAGTTCTTC.

The V and J genes are TRBV5-6 and TRBJ1-2; D is uncertain. The CDR3 loop spans 15 amino acids. Trimming stripped 1 base from V and 7 bases from J, with 17 bases between. Germline V gives CDR1 SGHDT, CDR2 YYEEEE. The CDR3 nucleotides are TGTGCCAGCAGCTTGTTGTCGGCAGAAAGAAGTGGCTACACCTTC. Translated, it gives CASSLLSAERSGYTF.

The CDR3 DNA sequence: TGTGCCAGCTCACCGCAGGGGGCGAGTAACTATGGCTACACCTTC. This gives the protein CASSPQGASNYGYTF. This chain uses TRBV18 with TRBJ1-2, with TRBD1 identical over 8 bases. This CDR3 has 15 amino acids. Germline V gene sequence: CDR1 KGHSH, CDR2 LQKENI. V shed 3 bases, J shed 1 base, and the junction held 4 bases outside the gene matches.

V usage is TRBV15 and J usage is TRBJ2-3, with TRBD2 matching over 14 bases. The CDR3 has 19 amino acids. Losses at the gene ends were 2 bases for V and 4 bases for J; bases not matched to a gene: 11. Germline assignment: CDR1 LNHNV and CDR2 YYDKDF (reference sequence). The chain's CDR3 is CATSRFVTSGRAEADTQYF. Written as DNA, the CDR3 is TGTGCCACCAGCAGATTCGTGACTAGCGGGAGGGCCGAGGCAGATACGCAGTATTTT.

The chain joins TRBV4-3 to TRBJ2-2; no firm D call. The CDR3 consists of 14 residues. Germline V gives CDR1 LGHNA, CDR2 YSLEER. Deletions cut 0 bases from V and 5 bases from J, with 7 bases between. The CDR3 region is CASSQERETGELFF. The CDR3 nucleotides read TGCGCCAGCAGCCAAGAACGAGAGACCGGGGAGCTGTTTTTT.

The chain combines TRBV7-2 with TRBJ2-7; a possible D gene is TRBD2 (6 bases). Trimming took 5 bases from V and 2 from J, leaving 16 bases between them. The CDR3 loop spans 15 amino acids. The germline V gene encodes CDR1 SGHTA and CDR2 FQGNSA. The CDR3: CASSHLIAEPYEQYF. The DNA for the CDR3 is TGTGCCAGCAGCCACCTCATAGCGGAGCCCTACGAGCAGTACTTC. Based on the CDR3 plus reference TRBV7-2 and TRBJ2-7, the full variable domain is GAGVSQSPSNKVTEKGKDVELRCDPISGHTALYWYRQSLGQGLEFLIYFQGNSAPDKSGLPSDRFSAERTGGSVSTLTIQRTQQEDSAVYLCASSHLIAEPYEQYFGPGTRLTVT.

This clone came up once. V usage is TRBV12-2 and J usage is TRBJ1-5. TRBV12-2 is tagged as a pseudogene. The CDR3 is 18 amino acids. In DNA, the CDR3 is TGTGCAAGTCGCTTAGCCCTCACTCCTTATTTTAGCAATCAGCCCCAGCATTTT. Encoded protein: CASRLALTPYFSNQPQHF.

The V and J genes are TRBV5-6 and TRBJ2-7; TRBD1 aligns across 7 bases. The CDR3 length is 14 residues. V gave up 3 bases and J gave up 4 bases; unmatched junction bases: 7. Germline V gene data show CDR1 as SGHDT and CDR2 as YYEEEE. CDR3 region: CASSSTGTDYEQYF. The DNA for the CDR3 is TGTGCCAGCAGCTCGACCGGGACAGATTACGAGCAGTACTTC.

V is TRBV5-1 and J is TRBJ2-2, with D unclear. Germline V gene sequence: CDR1 SGHRS, CDR2 YFSETQ. V dropped 1 base and J dropped 5 bases, with 6 bases sitting between them. The CDR3 extends over 13 amino acids. This CDR3 reads CASSLTGTGELFF. The CDR3 coding sequence is TGCGCCAGCAGCTTGACTGGGACCGGGGAGCTGTTTTTT. Filled out from reference TRBV5-1 and TRBJ2-2, the complete variable domain reads KAGVTQTPRYLIKTRGQQVTLSCSPISGHRSVSWYQQTPGQGLQFLFEYFSETQRNKGNFPGRFSGRQFSNSRSEMNVSTLELGDSALYLCASSLTGTGELFFGEGSRLTVL.

The V gene is TRBV5-5, the J gene TRBJ2-3; D may be TRBD1 (6 bases). The ends were cut back, 1 base at V and 5 bases at J, with 20 bases in the middle. The length of the CDR3 is 17 residues. Germline V lookup: CDR1 SGHKS, CDR2 YYEKEE (reference sequence). CDR3 loop: CASSLKEWTDWVDTQYF. The CDR3, as DNA: TGTGCCAGCAGCTTGAAGGAGTGGACAGATTGGGTAGATACGCAGTATTTT.

In this sample, this clone turned up a few times. The V and J genes are TRBV7-2 and TRBJ2-7; the D gene could be TRBD1 or TRBD2 (5 bases each). The germline CDR1 and CDR2 sequences are SGHTA and FQGNSA. The V and J ends lost 4 bases and 0 bases respectively, with 10 bases between them. CDR3 size: 14 residues. The CDR3 sequence is CASSSQEASYEQYF. CDR3 DNA sequence: TGTGCCAGCAGCTCACAGGAGGCCTCCTACGAGCAGTACTTC.

The table lists this clone with a few counts. The chain carries TRBV7-9 and TRBJ1-2, with D unresolved. Trimming took 1 base from V and 7 from J, leaving 4 bases between them. CDR1 and CDR2 from the germline V gene are SEHNR and FQNEAQ (reference sequence). The CDR3 covers 11 residues. CDR3 coding DNA: TGTGCCAGCAGCTTAGAGGTTGGCTACACCTTC. Its protein product is CASSLEVGYTF.

The J gene is TRBJ2-7, the V gene TRBV2; TRBD1 matches 9 bases. CDR1 is SNHLY, CDR2 FYNNEI, per germline. The ends lost 8 bases at V and 3 bases at J; junction bases unmatched: 8. The CDR3 is 14 residues long. CDR3 sequence: CASQGGQGVYEQYF. The CDR3, as DNA: TGTGCCAGCCAGGGGGGACAGGGTGTCTACGAGCAGTACTTC. The full variable domain, its missing parts supplied by reference TRBV2 and TRBJ2-7, is EPEVTQTPSHQVTQMGQEVILRCVPISNHLYFYWYRQILGQKVEFLVSFYNNEISEKSEIFDDQFSVERPDGSNFTLKIRSTKLEDSAMYFCASQGGQGVYEQYFGPGTRLTVT.

The gene calls are TRBV30 and TRBJ1-2; possibly TRBD1 for D (5 bases). Trimming pared 1 base from V and 4 bases from J, leaving 10 bases between. CDR1 GTSNPN and CDR2 SVGIG come from the germline V gene (reference sequence). This CDR3 spans 13 amino acids. CDR3 in amino acids: CAWSESGTYGYTF. CDR3 nucleotide sequence: TGTGCCTGGAGTGAGTCAGGGACCTATGGCTACACCTTC.